The rows below give T cell receptor beta chains drawn from one sample of a study of cytomegalovirus exposure and HLA in healthy donors. Generated by immunoSEQ multiplex PCR, the TCRdb table keeps only in-frame clones and is missing some. The sample contains more than 150,000 clones, approximately 83% of which appear only once. Sequencing was done on a sample of PBMCs. Every receptor here comes from a woman aged 18-29 years in good health and CMV-seronegative. CDR3s include the opening cysteine and the closing phenylalanine or tryptophan. The D gene is left open where the match is weak. Rows give clone size only sometimes, using once, few, many, or a class for an expanded clone.

>-|TRBJ1-1|TRBV6-1|-
CASSDREGLRVEAFF
TGTGCCAGCAGTGACAGGGAGGGATTAAGAGTCGAAGCTTTCTTT
>once|TRBJ2-7|TRBV18|TRBD1
CASSPGTGLRYEQYF
TGTGCCAGCTCACCAGGGACAGGATTACGCTACGAGCAGTACTTC
>-|TRBJ2-1|TRBV7-9|-
CASSWGEMSGNEQFF
TGTGCCAGCAGCTGGGGGGAGATGTCGGGCAATGAGCAGTTCTTC
>-|TRBJ2-2|TRBV19|-
CASSLPGTGVTGELFF
TGTGCCAGTAGCCTTCCAGGGACTGGGGTCACCGGGGAGCTGTTTTTT
>once|TRBJ2-1|TRBV2|TRBD2
CASKTGTSGLNEQFF
TGTGCCAGCAAAACCGGGACTAGCGGACTTAATGAGCAGTTCTTC
>-|TRBJ1-6|TRBV28|TRBD1
CASNGPGQGNSPLHF
TGTGCCAGCAATGGACCGGGACAGGGAAATTCACCCCTCCACTTT
>-|TRBJ2-1|TRBV9|TRBD1
CASSARPIGQVYNEQFF
TGTGCCAGCAGCGCCCGCCCCATAGGACAGGTCTACAATGAGCAGTTCTTC
>-|TRBJ2-5|TRBV4-1|TRBD2
CASSQVLAGGPGRETQYF
TGCGCCAGCAGCCAAGTCCTAGCGGGGGGGCCGGGAAGGGAGACCCAGTACTTC
>-|TRBJ1-4|TRBV25-1|-
CASSEMTPAEKLFF
TGTGCCAGCAGTGAAATGACACCAGCTGAAAAACTGTTTTTT
>-|TRBJ1-2|TRBV5-1|-
CASSLSDRNGGYTF
TGCGCCAGCAGCTTATCCGACAGGAATGGGGGCTACACCTTC
>once|TRBJ2-7|TRBV27|TRBD2
CASSVGGRSGEYNEQYF
TGTGCCAGCTCCGTCGGAGGGAGGAGCGGGGAATACAACGAGCAGTACTTC
>-|TRBJ2-7|TRBV6-6|-
CASSYGTLYEQYF
TGTGCCAGCAGTTACGGGACACTCTACGAGCAGTACTTC
>-|TRBJ2-1|TRBV6-5|-
CASSTNNNEQFF
TGTGCCAGCAGTACCAACAACAATGAGCAGTTCTTC
>once|TRBJ2-6|TRBV28|-
CASSQIGVSGANVLTF
TGTGCCAGCAGCCAAATCGGGGTATCTGGGGCCAACGTCCTGACTTTC
>-|TRBJ1-5|TRBV4-1|-
CASSQNAWDTGGRYSNQPQHF
TGCGCCAGCAGCCAAAACGCTTGGGACACGGGGGGGAGGTATAGCAATCAGCCCCAGCATTTT
>-|TRBJ1-1|TRBV18|-
CASSRAINTEAFF
TGTGCCAGCTCACGGGCTATTAACACTGAAGCTTTCTTT
>-|TRBJ1-1|TRBV11-2|-
CASSLMGGRNTEAFF
TGTGCCAGCAGCCTGATGGGGGGTCGGAACACTGAAGCTTTCTTT
>-|TRBJ2-3|TRBV11-2|-
CASSPTGGFLPDTQYF
TGTGCCAGCAGCCCAACCGGGGGTTTTCTCCCAGATACGCAGTATTTT
>once|TRBJ1-2|TRBV7-6|TRBD1
CASSFSTGGVKGYTF
TGTGCCAGCAGCTTTAGTACAGGGGGCGTTAAAGGCTACACCTTC
>-|TRBJ2-5|TRBV9|-
CASNQGQKETQYF
TGTGCCAGCAACCAAGGACAGAAAGAGACCCAGTACTTC
>-|TRBJ2-1|TRBV6-1|TRBD2
CAISGGDSTANEQFF
TGTGCCATCAGTGGGGGGGACTCAACTGCGAATGAGCAGTTCTTC
>-|TRBJ2-7|TRBV5-1|TRBD1
CASSWTGDGYEQYF
TGCGCCAGCAGTTGGACAGGGGACGGCTACGAGCAGTACTTC
>-|TRBJ2-5|TRBV30|-
CAWDRQETQYF
TGTGCCTGGGACAGGCAAGAGACCCAGTACTTC
>-|TRBJ2-2|TRBV7-6|TRBD1
CASSLDRGAGELFF
TGTGCCAGCAGCCTCGACAGGGGGGCCGGGGAGCTGTTTTTT
>-|TRBJ1-1|TRBV5-1|-
CASTGSVGRFTEAFF
TGCGCCAGCACGGGGTCAGTTGGGAGGTTCACTGAAGCTTTCTTT
>-|TRBJ2-7|TRBV21-1|-
CASNPGLAISYEQYF
TGTGCCAGCAATCCCGGACTAGCGATCTCCTACGAGCAGTACTTC
>-|TRBJ2-2|TRBV28|-
CASSLTGWTGTGELFF
TGTGCCAGCAGTCTTACAGGGTGGACGGGCACCGGGGAGCTGTTTTTT
>-|TRBJ1-1|TRBV13|TRBD1
CASSLAGGTEAFF
TGTGCCAGCAGCTTAGCAGGGGGCACTGAAGCTTTCTTT
>-|TRBJ2-2|TRBV6-5|-
CASRLGGLSSGELFF
TGTGCCAGCAGGCTGGGGGGGCTGTCTTCCGGGGAGCTGTTTTTT
>-|TRBJ1-1|TRBV7-2|TRBD1
CASSQTRQGITEAFF
TGTGCCAGCAGCCAAACAAGACAGGGGATCACTGAAGCTTTCTTT
>-|TRBJ1-1|TRBV6-6|TRBD1
CASTYDRGRTEAFF
TGTGCCAGCACCTACGACAGGGGGCGAACAGAAGCTTTCTTT
>-|TRBJ1-1|TRBV30|-
CAWSLFGNTEAFF
TGTGCCTGGTCATTATTCGGGAACACTGAAGCTTTCTTT
>-|TRBJ1-2|TRBV28|-
CASSLGGTIYGYTF
TGTGCCAGCAGCCTCGGGGGGACCATCTATGGCTACACCTTC
>-|TRBJ1-3|TRBV19|TRBD1
CASSIDLVTGGTNTIYF
TGTGCCAGTAGTATAGATCTTGTAACAGGGGGCACGAACACCATATATTTT
>-|TRBJ2-7|TRBV7-2|-
CASSQELALYEQYF
TGTGCCAGCAGCCAAGAGCTAGCTTTGTACGAGCAGTACTTC
>-|TRBJ2-2|TRBV5-1|TRBD1
CASSGTGRAGELFF
TGCGCCAGCAGCGGGACAGGGAGGGCCGGGGAGCTGTTTTTT
>few|TRBJ1-4|TRBV30|-
CACLPEGLNEKLFF
TGTGCCTGCCTTCCGGAGGGGCTTAATGAAAAACTGTTTTTT
>-|TRBJ1-1|TRBV19|-
CASSPAGWMNTEAFF
TGTGCCAGTAGTCCGGCAGGATGGATGAACACTGAAGCTTTCTTT
>few|TRBJ1-2|TRBV9|-
CASSVGGGNYGYTF
TGTGCCAGCAGCGTAGGAGGGGGAAACTATGGCTACACCTTC
>-|TRBJ2-7|TRBV11-2|TRBD2
CASSAARGVNYEQYF
TGTGCCAGCAGCGCAGCGCGGGGGGTAAACTACGAGCAGTACTTC